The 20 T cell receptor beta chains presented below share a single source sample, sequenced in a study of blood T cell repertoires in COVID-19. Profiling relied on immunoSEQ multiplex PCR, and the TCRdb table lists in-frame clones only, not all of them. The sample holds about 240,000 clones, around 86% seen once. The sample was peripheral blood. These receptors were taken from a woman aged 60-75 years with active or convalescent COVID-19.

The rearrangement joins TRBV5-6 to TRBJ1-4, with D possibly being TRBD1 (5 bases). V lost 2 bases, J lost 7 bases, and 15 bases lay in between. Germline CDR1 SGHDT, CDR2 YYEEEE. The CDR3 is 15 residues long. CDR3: CASSFGPGLGEKLFF. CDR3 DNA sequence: TGTGCCAGCAGCTTTGGTCCAGGGTTGGGTGAAAAACTGTTTTTT.

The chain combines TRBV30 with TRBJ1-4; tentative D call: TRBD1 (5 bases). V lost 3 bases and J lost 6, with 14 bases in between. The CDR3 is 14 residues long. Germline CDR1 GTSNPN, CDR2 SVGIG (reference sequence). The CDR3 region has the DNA TGTGCCTGGAGGCCGCAGGGAAGCTATGAAAAACTGTTTTTT. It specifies CAWRPQGSYEKLFF. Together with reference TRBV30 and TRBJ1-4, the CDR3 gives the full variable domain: SQTIHQWPATLVQPVGSPLSLECTVEGTSNPNLYWYRQAAGRGLQLLFYSVGIGQISSEVPQNLSASRPQDRQFILSSKKLLLSDSGFYLCAWRPQGSYEKLFFGSGTQLSVL.

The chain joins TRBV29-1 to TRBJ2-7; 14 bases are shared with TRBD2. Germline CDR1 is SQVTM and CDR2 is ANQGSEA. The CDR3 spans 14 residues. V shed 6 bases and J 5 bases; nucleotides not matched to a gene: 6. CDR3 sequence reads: CSVGLAGGFHEQYF. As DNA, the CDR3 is TGCAGCGTAGGACTAGCGGGGGGTTTTCACGAGCAGTACTTC.

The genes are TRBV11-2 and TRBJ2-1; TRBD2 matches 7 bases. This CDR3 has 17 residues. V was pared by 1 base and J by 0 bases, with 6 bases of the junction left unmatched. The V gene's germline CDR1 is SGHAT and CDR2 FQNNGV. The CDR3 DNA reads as TGTGCCAGCAGCTTAGTAGGTGGGGGGGTCTCCTACAATGAGCAGTTCTTC. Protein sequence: CASSLVGGGVSYNEQFF.

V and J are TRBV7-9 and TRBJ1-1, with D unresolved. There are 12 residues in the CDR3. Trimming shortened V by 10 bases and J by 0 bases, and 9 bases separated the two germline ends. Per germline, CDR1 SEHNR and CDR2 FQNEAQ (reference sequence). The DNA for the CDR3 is TGTGCCACCAACGGGATGAACACTGAAGCTTTCTTT. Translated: CATNGMNTEAFF.

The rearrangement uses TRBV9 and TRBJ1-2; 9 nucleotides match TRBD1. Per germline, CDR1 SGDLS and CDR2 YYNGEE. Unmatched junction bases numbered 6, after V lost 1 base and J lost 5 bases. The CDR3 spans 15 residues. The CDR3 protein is CASSVRGQGMYGYTF. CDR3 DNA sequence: TGTGCCAGCAGCGTAAGGGGACAGGGCATGTATGGCTACACCTTC.

The CDR3 loop is CASSFDQGFSEQFF. CDR3 DNA sequence: TGCGCCAGCAGCTTTGACCAGGGGTTTAGCGAGCAGTTCTTC. The chain joins TRBV5-1 to TRBJ2-1; weak D call: TRBD1 (6 bases). V was pared by 2 bases and J by 10 bases, with 16 bases between. CDR1 SGHRS and CDR2 YFSETQ come from the germline V gene. The CDR3 runs 14 residues.

The CDR3 DNA is TGTGCCAGTACCACCTCGGGAGGGAGGGACAATGAGCAGTTCTTC. Residues: CASTTSGGRDNEQFF. The rearrangement uses TRBV19 and TRBJ2-1; 8 positions match TRBD2. After removal of 7 bases from V and 5 bases from J, the junction contained 10 bases not matched to a gene. In germline, CDR1 is LNHDA, CDR2 SQIVND (reference sequence). This CDR3 contains 15 residues.

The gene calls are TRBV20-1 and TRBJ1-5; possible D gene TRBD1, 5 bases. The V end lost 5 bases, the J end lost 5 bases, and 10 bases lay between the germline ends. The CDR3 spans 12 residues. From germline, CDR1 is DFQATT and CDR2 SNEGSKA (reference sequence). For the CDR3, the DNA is TGCAGTGCTCGTGGGGGAGATCAGCCCCAGCATTTT. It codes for CSARGGDQPQHF.

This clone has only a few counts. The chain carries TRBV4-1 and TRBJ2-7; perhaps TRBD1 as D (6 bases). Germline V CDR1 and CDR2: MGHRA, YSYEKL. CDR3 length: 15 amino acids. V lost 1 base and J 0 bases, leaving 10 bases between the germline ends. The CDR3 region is CASSQADSPSYEQYF. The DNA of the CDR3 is TGCGCCAGCAGCCAAGCGGACAGCCCCTCCTACGAGCAGTACTTC.

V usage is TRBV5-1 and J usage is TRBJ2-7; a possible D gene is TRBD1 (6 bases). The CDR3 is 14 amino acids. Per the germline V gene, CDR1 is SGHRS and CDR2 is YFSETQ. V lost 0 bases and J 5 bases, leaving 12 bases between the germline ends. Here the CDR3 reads CASSLAQGLNEQYF. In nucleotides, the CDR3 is TGCGCCAGCAGCTTGGCACAGGGATTGAACGAGCAGTACTTC.

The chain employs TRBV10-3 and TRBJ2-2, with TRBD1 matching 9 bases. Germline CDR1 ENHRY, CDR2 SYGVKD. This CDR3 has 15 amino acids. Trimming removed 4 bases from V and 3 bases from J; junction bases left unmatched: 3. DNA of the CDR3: TGTGCCATCAGTGGGGGACAGGGATACACCGGGGAGCTGTTTTTT. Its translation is CAISGGQGYTGELFF.

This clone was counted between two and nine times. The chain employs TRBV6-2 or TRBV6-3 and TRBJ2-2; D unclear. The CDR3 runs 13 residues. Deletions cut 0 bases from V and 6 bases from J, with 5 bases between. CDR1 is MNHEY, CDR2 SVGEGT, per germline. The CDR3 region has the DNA TGTGCCAGCAGTTACTCCCAGGCCGGGGAGCTGTTTTTT. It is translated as CASSYSQAGELFF.

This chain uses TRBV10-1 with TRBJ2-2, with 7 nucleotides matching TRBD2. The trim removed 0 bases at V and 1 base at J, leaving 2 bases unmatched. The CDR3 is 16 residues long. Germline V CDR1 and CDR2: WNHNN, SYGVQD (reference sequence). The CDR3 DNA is TGCGCCAGCAGTGAGTCCTGGGGGGGGAACACCGGGGAGCTGTTTTTT. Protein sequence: CASSESWGGNTGELFF.

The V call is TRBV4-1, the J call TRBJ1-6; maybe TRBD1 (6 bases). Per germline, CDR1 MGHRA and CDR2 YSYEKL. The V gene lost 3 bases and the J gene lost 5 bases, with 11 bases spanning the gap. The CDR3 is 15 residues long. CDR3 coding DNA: TGCGCCAGCAGCCAGGGGGCTTCCCATAATTCACCCCTCCACTTT. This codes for CASSQGASHNSPLHF.

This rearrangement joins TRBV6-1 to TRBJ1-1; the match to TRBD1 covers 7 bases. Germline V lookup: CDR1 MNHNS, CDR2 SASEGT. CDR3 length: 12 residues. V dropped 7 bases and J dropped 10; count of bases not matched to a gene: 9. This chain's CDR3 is CASIEGARVAFF. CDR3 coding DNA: TGTGCCAGCATTGAGGGGGCGCGGGTAGCTTTCTTT.

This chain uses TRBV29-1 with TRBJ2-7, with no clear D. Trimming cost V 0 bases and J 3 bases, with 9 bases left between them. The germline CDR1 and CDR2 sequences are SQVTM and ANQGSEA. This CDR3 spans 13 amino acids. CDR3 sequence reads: CSVEDLVGYEQYF. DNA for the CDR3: TGCAGCGTTGAAGATTTAGTCGGCTACGAGCAGTACTTC.

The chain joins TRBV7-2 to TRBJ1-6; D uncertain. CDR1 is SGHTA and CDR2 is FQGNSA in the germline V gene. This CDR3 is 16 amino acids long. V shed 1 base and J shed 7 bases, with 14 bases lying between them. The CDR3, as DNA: TGTGCCAGCAGCTTAGAGGGTGGGCGGGTAAATTCACCCCTCCACTTT. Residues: CASSLEGGRVNSPLHF.

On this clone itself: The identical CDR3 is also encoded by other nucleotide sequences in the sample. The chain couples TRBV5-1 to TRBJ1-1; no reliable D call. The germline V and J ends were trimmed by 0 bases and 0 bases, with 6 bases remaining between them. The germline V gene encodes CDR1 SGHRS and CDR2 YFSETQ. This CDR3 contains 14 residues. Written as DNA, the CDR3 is TGCGCCAGCAGCTTGGTATCTCTGAACACTGAAGCTTTCTTT. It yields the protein CASSLVSLNTEAFF.

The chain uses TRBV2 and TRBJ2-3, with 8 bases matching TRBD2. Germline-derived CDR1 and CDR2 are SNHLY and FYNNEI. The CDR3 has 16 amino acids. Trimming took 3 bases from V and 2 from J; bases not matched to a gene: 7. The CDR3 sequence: CASSEPGGVYTDTQYF. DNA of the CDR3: TGTGCCAGCAGTGAGCCCGGGGGGGTCTACACAGATACGCAGTATTTT.